The rows below give T cell receptor beta chains drawn from one sample of a study of control samples from healthy donors and cancer patients. Profiling relied on immunoSEQ multiplex PCR, and the TCRdb table lists in-frame clones only, not all of them. This table has about 34,000 clones, 85% to 90% appearing once. The sequencing sample was made of PBMCs. Receptor source: a woman between 35 and 50 years old with lung cancer. The CDR3 runs from the conserved cysteine through the conserved F or W. D genes are given only for firm matches. Part of the rows lack a size; the others show once, few, many or a class for expanded clones.

V	D	J	size	CDR3	DNA
TRBV30	.	TRBJ2-1	.	CAWGKSSYNEQFF	TGTGCCTGGGGCAAAAGCTCCTACAATGAGCAGTTCTTC
TRBV19	TRBD1	TRBJ2-1	.	CASSDPGQTYNEQFF	TGTGCCAGTAGTGATCCGGGACAGACTTACAATGAGCAGTTCTTC
TRBV6-1	.	TRBJ2-3	.	CASSELRNTQYF	TGTGCCAGCAGTGAATTGAGGAATACGCAGTATTTT
TRBV5-1	TRBD1	TRBJ2-5	.	CASSLQGTYQETQYF	TGCGCCAGCAGCTTACAGGGGACGTACCAAGAGACCCAGTACTTC
TRBV11-3	.	TRBJ1-3	.	CASSPVTAGNTIYF	TGTGCCAGCAGCCCCGTCACCGCCGGCAACACCATATATTTT
TRBV7-3	.	TRBJ1-1	.	CASSLGGSLNTEAFF	TGTGCCAGCAGCTTAGGTGGGAGCTTGAACACTGAAGCTTTCTTT
TRBV30	TRBD1	TRBJ2-7	.	CAWSLGTGSYEQYF	TGTGCCTGGAGTCTCGGGACAGGCTCCTACGAGCAGTACTTC
TRBV2	TRBD1	TRBJ1-1	once	CASSAMGQVVNTEAFF	TGTGCCAGCAGTGCCATGGGACAGGTCGTGAACACTGAAGCTTTCTTT
TRBV19	.	TRBJ1-1	.	CASTPTSMNTEAFF	TGTGCCAGTACCCCGACATCCATGAACACTGAAGCTTTCTTT
TRBV5-1	.	TRBJ2-7	.	CASNLGIGYEQYF	TGCGCCAGCAACTTGGGTATCGGCTACGAGCAGTACTTC
TRBV4-2	.	TRBJ2-1	.	CASSHPGPNKYNEQFF	TGTGCCAGCAGCCACCCTGGTCCTAACAAGTACAATGAGCAGTTCTTC
TRBV7-9	TRBD1	TRBJ1-6	.	CASSPPQGTNSPLHF	TGTGCCAGCAGCCCCCCACAGGGGACAAATTCACCCCTCCACTTT
TRBV12-3/TRBV12-4	TRBD1	TRBJ1-2	.	CASSLGTGHGYTF	TGTGCCAGCAGTTTAGGGACAGGGCATGGCTACACCTTC
TRBV5-1	.	TRBJ1-2	.	CASSSGDNTNYGYTF	TGCGCCAGCAGCTCAGGGGACAACACTAACTATGGCTACACCTTC
TRBV6-5	TRBD2	TRBJ2-1	.	CASRTGGSNEQFF	TGTGCCAGCAGGACCGGGGGGTCCAATGAGCAGTTCTTC
TRBV7-9	.	TRBJ2-1	few	CASRAGYNEQFF	TGTGCCAGCAGGGCGGGGTACAATGAGCAGTTCTTC
TRBV9	TRBD2	TRBJ2-3	.	CASSAGLAGSTDTQYF	TGTGCCAGCAGCGCCGGACTAGCGGGGAGCACAGATACGCAGTATTTT
TRBV18	.	TRBJ1-5	.	CASSPGISSNQPQHF	TGTGCCAGCTCACCGGGGATATCTAGCAATCAGCCCCAGCATTTT
TRBV13	.	TRBJ1-1	.	CASSLVPAEKAFF	TGTGCCAGCAGCTTAGTCCCGGCGGAAAAGGCTTTCTTT
TRBV19	TRBD1	TRBJ1-1	once	CASSIGDRDWMNTEAFF	TGTGCCAGTAGTATAGGGGACAGGGATTGGATGAACACTGAAGCTTTCTTT
TRBV28	TRBD1	TRBJ2-2	.	CASSGLRGRAGELFF	TGTGCCAGCAGTGGGCTCAGGGGGCGCGCCGGGGAGCTGTTTTTT
TRBV28	.	TRBJ1-1	.	CASSFWNTEAFF	TGTGCCAGCAGTTTCTGGAACACTGAAGCTTTCTTT
TRBV30	.	TRBJ2-7	.	CAWSPGPSSYEQYF	TGTGCCTGGAGCCCAGGGCCTAGCTCCTACGAGCAGTACTTC
TRBV6-5	.	TRBJ1-1	once	CASSYRASNTEAFF	TGTGCCAGCAGTTACAGAGCGTCGAACACTGAAGCTTTCTTT
TRBV28	.	TRBJ1-1	.	CASSPRGGTEAFF	TGTGCCAGCAGTCCTCGAGGGGGGACTGAAGCTTTCTTT
TRBV24-1	TRBD1	TRBJ2-1	.	CATSDPPGTGVNEQFF	TGTGCCACCAGTGACCCACCCGGGACAGGGGTCAATGAGCAGTTCTTC
TRBV19	.	TRBJ2-5	.	CASSIAWQRETQYF	TGTGCCAGTAGTATAGCGTGGCAAAGGGAGACCCAGTACTTC
TRBV5-7	TRBD2	TRBJ2-7	.	CASSPGTSGGPYEQYF	TGTGCCAGCAGTCCCGGGACTAGCGGGGGACCCTACGAGCAGTACTTC
TRBV11-2	.	TRBJ1-6	.	CASSLDRGNSPLHF	TGTGCCAGCAGCTTAGACAGGGGAAATTCACCCCTCCACTTT
TRBV11-2	TRBD1	TRBJ2-2	.	CASSLGWQGERAGELFF	TGTGCCAGCAGCTTAGGCTGGCAGGGGGAAAGGGCCGGGGAGCTGTTTTTT
TRBV11-2	TRBD1	TRBJ2-1	.	CASSSRGTGGNEQFF	TGTGCCAGCAGCTCCAGGGGGACAGGGGGCAATGAGCAGTTCTTC
TRBV28	TRBD1	TRBJ1-3	.	CASIGGFGNTIYF	TGTGCCAGCATAGGGGGCTTTGGAAACACCATATATTTT
TRBV18	.	TRBJ2-7	.	CASSPDGQVNEQYF	TGTGCCAGCTCACCAGACGGCCAGGTTAACGAGCAGTACTTC